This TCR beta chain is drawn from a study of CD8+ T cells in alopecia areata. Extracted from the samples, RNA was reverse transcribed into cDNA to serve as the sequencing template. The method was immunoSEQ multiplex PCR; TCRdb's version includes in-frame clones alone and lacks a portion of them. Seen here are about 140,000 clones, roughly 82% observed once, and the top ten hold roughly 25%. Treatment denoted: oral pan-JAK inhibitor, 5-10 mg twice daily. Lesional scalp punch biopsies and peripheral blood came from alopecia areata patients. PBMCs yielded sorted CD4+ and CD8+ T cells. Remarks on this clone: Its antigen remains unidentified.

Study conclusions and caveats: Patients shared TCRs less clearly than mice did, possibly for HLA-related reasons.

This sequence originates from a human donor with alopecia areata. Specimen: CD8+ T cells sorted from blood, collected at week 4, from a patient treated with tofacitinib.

The CDR3 loop is CASSQDRGTDTQYF. The CDR3 nucleotides read TGCGCCAGCAGCCAAGATCGTGGCACAGATACGCAGTATTTT. This chain links TRBV4-3 with TRBJ2-3; no clear D gene. CDR3 length equals 14 residues. CDR1 is LGHNA and CDR2 is YSLEER in the germline V gene. The V end lost 0 bases, the J end lost 1 base, and 5 bases lay between the germline ends.